Listed below are T cell receptor beta chains from one sample, sequenced in a study of human T cells and chemical hapten exposure. Via MiXCR, TCRdb re-called the RACE reads, giving one row per CDR3 protein. In the table there are 300,000 to 350,000 distinct CDR3 sequences, 6% to 8.5% of which are singletons. The material was whole blood, obtained in connection with sensitization to the hapten diphenylcyclopropenone (DPC). The receptor source for this set is a woman younger than 35 with alopecia areata. Some clones in this sample may be carry-over from other donors' samples. Each CDR3 is given with its conserved first and last residue. A D gene is named only where the DNA matches it firmly. Clone size is stated in some rows and not others, as once, few, many or a class when expanded.

TRBV25-1	TRBJ1-1	TRBD1	.	TGTGCCAGCCAACCAAACCGGGACAGGGGAGGGACTGAAGCTTTCTTT	CASQPNRDRGGTEAFF
TRBV5-1	TRBJ2-1	TRBD1	many	TGCGCCAGCAGCTTAAGCAGGGGGCTGAATGAGCAGTTCTTC	CASSLSRGLNEQFF
TRBV5-1	TRBJ1-1	TRBD1	many	TGCGCCAGCAGCTCGACAGGGGTAGGGACTGAAGCTTTCTTT	CASSSTGVGTEAFF
TRBV20-1	TRBJ1-1	TRBD1	few	TGCAGTGCCCGACAGGGACAGGGGGCTACTGAAGCTTTCTTT	CSARQGQGATEAFF
TRBV2	TRBJ1-2	TRBD1	.	TGTGCCAGCAGTGAGGTTGGGACAGGGGGCCATGGCTACACCTTC	CASSEVGTGGHGYTF
TRBV14	TRBJ1-2	TRBD1	.	TGTGCCAGCAGCCAACAGACAGGGGGCAATGGCTACACCTTC	CASSQQTGGNGYTF
TRBV7-9	TRBJ2-7	TRBD2	few	TGTGCCAGCAGCGGGCGGGAGTACGAGCAGTACTTC	CASSGREYEQYF
TRBV7-9	TRBJ2-1	.	many	TGTGCCAGCAGCTCCCGACAGCCCAGAGAGGTTAATGAGCAGTTCTTC	CASSSRQPREVNEQFF
TRBV7-9	TRBJ2-5	TRBD2	few	TGTGCCACCGCGGGGGGGACAGCGAGCCACCAAGAGACCCAGTACTTC	CATAGGTASHQETQYF
TRBV5-6	TRBJ2-3	.	.	TGTGCCAGCAGCACTTGGTATCGAATAGCGGCTACAGATACGCAGTATTTT	CASSTWYRIAATDTQYF
TRBV12-3/TRBV12-4	TRBJ1-5	.	.	TGTGCCAGCAGTTTAGCGGGCAGCCCTCAGCCCCAGCATTTT	CASSLAGSPQPQHF
TRBV6-5	TRBJ2-4	.	many	TGTGCCAGCAGTTACAAGGCGGGGACAGCCAAAAACATTCAGTACTTC	CASSYKAGTAKNIQYF
TRBV25-1	TRBJ1-4	.	few	TGTGCCAGCAGTGGCGCCGCGCGCGGATATGAAAAACTGTTTTTT	CASSGAARGYEKLFF
TRBV20-1	TRBJ1-2	.	many	TGCAGTGCTAGAGGTCCCCTTTGGTATGGCTACACCTTC	CSARGPLWYGYTF
TRBV27	TRBJ1-5	.	few	TGTGCCAGCAGGCCTCAGGGATCGGGCAATCAGCCCCAGCATTTT	CASRPQGSGNQPQHF
TRBV6-2/TRBV6-3	TRBJ2-7	TRBD2	many	TGTGCCAGCAGACACACAGAACCTTCTAGCGGGGAGCAGTACTTC	CASRHTEPSSGEQYF
TRBV28	TRBJ2-1	.	few	TGTGCCAGCCGGCAGGCGAACATCGATGAGCAGTTCTTC	CASRQANIDEQFF
TRBV12-3/TRBV12-4	TRBJ2-7	TRBD1	few	TGTGCCAGCAGCCGACAGGGAGAGTACTACGAGCAGTACTTC	CASSRQGEYYEQYF
TRBV29-1	TRBJ1-1	TRBD1	few	TGCAGCGTCGCAAATAGGGACAGGGTGTCGAATGAAGCTTTCTTT	CSVANRDRVSNEAFF
TRBV6-5	TRBJ1-2	.	many	TGTGCCAGCAGTTACGACCGCCTCTATGGCTACACCTTC	CASSYDRLYGYTF
TRBV4-3	TRBJ1-3	.	few	TGCGCCAGCAGCCCCGGAAACACCATATATTTT	CASSPGNTIYF
TRBV29-1	TRBJ1-3	.	many	TGCAGCGCGTCCGAGTCCGGAGGAAACACCATATATTTT	CSASESGGNTIYF
TRBV15	TRBJ1-3	.	few	TGTGCCACCAGCAGAGCAGAGATCCAATTCAGCTCTGGAAACACCATATATTTT	CATSRAEIQFSSGNTIYF
TRBV6-4	TRBJ2-3	TRBD2	many	TGTGCCAGCAGTGATGGGACTAGCGGGGCCGCAGATACGCAGTATTTT	CASSDGTSGAADTQYF
TRBV7-9	TRBJ2-5	TRBD1	many	TGTGCCAGCAGCTTAGACGACAGGGTCCAAGAGACCCAGTACTTC	CASSLDDRVQETQYF
TRBV6-2/TRBV6-3	TRBJ1-2	.	many	TGTGCCAGCACGGGTTTTACAGCGAACTATGGCTACACCTTC	CASTGFTANYGYTF
TRBV4-3	TRBJ2-4	.	.	TGCGCCAGCAGCCAAGGGGGCAGCAAAAACATTCAGTACTTC	CASSQGGSKNIQYF
TRBV7-9	TRBJ2-3	TRBD2	many	TGTGCCAGCGGGGGGGAGGATACGCAGTATTTT	CASGGEDTQYF
TRBV6-6	TRBJ2-3	.	few	TGTGCCAGCAGTCTACCCGCTAGCACAGATACGCAGTATTTT	CASSLPASTDTQYF
TRBV3-1	TRBJ2-7	TRBD2	many	TGTGCCAGCAGCCGACCTAGCGGGGAGCAGTACTTC	CASSRPSGEQYF
TRBV12-3/TRBV12-4	TRBJ2-4	.	few	TGTGCCAGCAGCCCCTCTTCCCCCGGAAACATTCAGTACTTC	CASSPSSPGNIQYF
TRBV20-1	TRBJ1-4	.	.	TGCAGTGCTAGAGCCCGAGGTGGGTTTGGGCTGTTTTTT	CSARARGGFGLFF
TRBV12-3/TRBV12-4	TRBJ2-7	.	many	TGTGCCAGCACCCCGGGAGCCTCGTTTGAGCAGTACTTC	CASTPGASFEQYF